This T cell receptor beta chain was retrieved from a study of cytomegalovirus exposure and HLA in healthy donors (dated by TCRdb to about 2017). Background for the entire study: The roughly 700 repertoires of the first cohort and the 95 to 150 validation repertoires were produced on the same platform, according to a later analysis. A separate validation cohort of roughly 120 different subjects was used in addition to the roughly 640-subject first cohort. The study aimed to test whether cataloging public T cell receptors could reveal signatures of past pathogen exposure. To predict cytomegalovirus infection status, the study brought together high-throughput TCR immunosequencing, statistical association of individual TCRs with disease status, and machine learning.

V loses 0 bases at its end and J loses 0 bases; junction bases beyond the gene matches: 7. Taken from the germline V gene, the CDR1 and CDR2 loops are SGHDN and FVKESK. The cysteine opens and the phenylalanine closes a CDR3 of 17 amino acids. The CDR3 DNA has 51 bases and is translated from base 1. The donors were included in the validation cohort of approximately 130 subjects, a group kept apart from the roughly 700-subject first cohort. The method was the immunoSEQ multiplex PCR assay. In the source study's methods: A statistical classification framework was built to diagnose cytomegalovirus status from the catalog of TCR beta chain sequences. In its TCRdb copy, this immuneACCESS table keeps in-frame sequences only and misses some clones. Where compared with another copy, unresolved V genes explain less than half of these, and the others have no known cause. Clone size and the V and J calls come from that table; the DNA yielded D and trimming. The sample has 150,000 to 200,000 clones on record, approximately 80% of them singletons. The biggest ten clones account for less than 9% of the sample.

As for this clone: Which antigen it targets is not known. The input lacks base qualities; no much larger clone sits a single base away.

General conclusions and limits of the study: The classifier was reported to diagnose cytomegalovirus status with high specificity and sensitivity in both the original cohort and the validation cohort. The authors suggested that the approach could potentially be generalized to other disease states and immunological phenotypes. A later analysis lacked HLA typing for the validation cohort, so it scored co-occurrence in that cohort across all 120 repertoires. The study gave a list of about 150 TCR beta chains associated with cytomegalovirus. In a later analysis, TCRs clustered in the first cohort were found to also tend to co-occur in the roughly 120 validation repertoires, with 94% of cluster scores above 0. Most TCR sequences were observed very rarely across donors, whereas some public TCRs were present in many individuals. In vitro tests confirmed that a few of the cytomegalovirus-associated TCR beta chains recognize cytomegalovirus antigens.

The rearranged segments are TRBV14 and TRBJ2-5; 7 bases in between match TRBD1. This TCR came from a man in his late teens or twenties in good health and CMV-seropositive. Input material: PBMCs. The DNA reads as follows: TGTGCCAGCAGCCAAGATGAGGCAGGGGGTTACCAAGAGACCCAGTACTTC. Its protein product is CASSQDEAGGYQETQYF.